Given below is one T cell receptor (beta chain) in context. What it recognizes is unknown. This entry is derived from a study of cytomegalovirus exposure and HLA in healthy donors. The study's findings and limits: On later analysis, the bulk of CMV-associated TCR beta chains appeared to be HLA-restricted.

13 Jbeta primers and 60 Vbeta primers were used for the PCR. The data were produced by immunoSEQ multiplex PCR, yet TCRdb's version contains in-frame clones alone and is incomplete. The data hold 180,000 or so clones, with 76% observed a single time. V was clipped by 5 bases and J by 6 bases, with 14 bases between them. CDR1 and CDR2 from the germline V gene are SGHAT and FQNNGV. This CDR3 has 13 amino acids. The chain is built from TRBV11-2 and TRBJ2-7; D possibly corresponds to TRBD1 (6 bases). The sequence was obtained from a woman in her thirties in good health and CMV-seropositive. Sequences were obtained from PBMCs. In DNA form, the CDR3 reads TGTGCCAGCAGCCCGAGCAGGGGACCCGAGCAGTACTTC. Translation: CASSPSRGPEQYF.